This T cell receptor beta chain was profiled in a study of cytomegalovirus exposure and HLA in healthy donors. The CDR3 extends over 12 amino acids. Germline V lookup: CDR1 SNHLY, CDR2 FYNNEI. Trimming removed 3 bases at V and 5 bases at J, with 5 bases between. There are a few counts of this clone. This PCR relied on a set of 60 Vbeta primers and 13 Jbeta primers. TCRdb keeps only in-frame clones here, not all; method: immunoSEQ multiplex PCR. The profile covers roughly 110,000 clones, with over 55% appearing a single time and about 8.3% taken by the ten largest. Sequencing was performed on PBMCs. The source is a man between 18 and 29 years old in good health and CMV-seropositive. The J gene is TRBJ1-5, the V gene TRBV2; the D is unclear. CDR3 residues: CASSDRYQPQHF. The CDR3 DNA reads TGTGCCAGCAGTGACAGGTATCAGCCCCAGCATTTT.